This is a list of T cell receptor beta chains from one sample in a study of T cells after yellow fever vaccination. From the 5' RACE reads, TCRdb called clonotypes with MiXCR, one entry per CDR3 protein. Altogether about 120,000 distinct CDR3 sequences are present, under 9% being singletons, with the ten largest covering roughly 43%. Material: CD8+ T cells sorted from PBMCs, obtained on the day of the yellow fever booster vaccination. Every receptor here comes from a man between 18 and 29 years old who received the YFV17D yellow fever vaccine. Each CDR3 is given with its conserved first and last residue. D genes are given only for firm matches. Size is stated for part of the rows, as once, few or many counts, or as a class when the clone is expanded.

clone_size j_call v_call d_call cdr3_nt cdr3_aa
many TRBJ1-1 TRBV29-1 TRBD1 TGCAGCGGCCAGACCGGGACAGGGGGTTCTGAAGCTTTCTTT CSGQTGTGGSEAFF
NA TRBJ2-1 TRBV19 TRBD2 TGTGCCAGTAGCGGGACTAGCGGACGATACAATGAGCAGTTCTTC CASSGTSGRYNEQFF
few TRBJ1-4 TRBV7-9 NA TGTGCCAGCAGCCCGCACCCTCCCGGGAAACTGTTTTTT CASSPHPPGKLFF
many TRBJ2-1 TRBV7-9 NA TGTGCCAGCAGGGGGAACCCCTACAATGAGCAGTTCTTC CASRGNPYNEQFF
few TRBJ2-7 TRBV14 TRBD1 TGTGCCAGCAGCCAATTCGGACAGGGGGTCGACGAGCAGTACTTC CASSQFGQGVDEQYF
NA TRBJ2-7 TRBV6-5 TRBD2 TGTGCCAGCAGTTACCGGACTAGCCTCGAGCAGTACTTC CASSYRTSLEQYF
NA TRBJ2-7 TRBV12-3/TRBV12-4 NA TGTGCCAGCAGTTTGGGGGATGAGGGGTCCTACGAGCAGTACTTC CASSLGDEGSYEQYF
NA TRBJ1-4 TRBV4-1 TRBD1 TGCGCCAGCAGCCAACTTGGACAGGGGGAAAAACTGTTTTTT CASSQLGQGEKLFF
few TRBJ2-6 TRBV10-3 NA TGTGCCATCATGGACCTCTCTGGGGCCAACGTCCTGACTTTC CAIMDLSGANVLTF
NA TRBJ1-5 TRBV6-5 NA TGTGCCAGCAGCCCTGCGGGGAGTAGTCAGCCCCAGCATTTT CASSPAGSSQPQHF
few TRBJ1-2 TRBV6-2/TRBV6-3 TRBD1 TGTGCCAGCAAGACAGGGATCTTAAACTATGGCTACACCTTC CASKTGILNYGYTF
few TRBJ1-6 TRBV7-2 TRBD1 TGTGCCAGCAGCTCCCAGACAGGGACTAGCTCCTATAATTCACCCCTCCACTTT CASSSQTGTSSYNSPLHF
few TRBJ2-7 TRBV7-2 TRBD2 TGTGCCAGCAGCGACCCTCTAGCGGGGGGTGGGGACGAGCAGTACTTC CASSDPLAGGGDEQYF
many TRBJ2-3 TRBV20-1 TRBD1 TGCAGTGCTAGAGATTTGGGACAGGGACCCGATACGCAGTATTTT CSARDLGQGPDTQYF
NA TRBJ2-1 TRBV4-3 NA TGCGCCAGCAGCCGGGGGGTGGGCTTCTACAATGAGCAGTTCTTC CASSRGVGFYNEQFF
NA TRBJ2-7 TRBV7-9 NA TGTGCCAGCAGCTCCGCCGAGGCTGCGGGTTCCTACGAGCAGTACTTC CASSSAEAAGSYEQYF
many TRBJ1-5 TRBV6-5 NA TGTGCCAGCAGGTTAGCGGACGGCGCCAATCAGCCCCAGCATTTT CASRLADGANQPQHF
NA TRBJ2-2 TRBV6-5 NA TGTGCCAGCAGAAACCCCGGGGCCGCGAACACCGGGGAGCTGTTTTTT CASRNPGAANTGELFF
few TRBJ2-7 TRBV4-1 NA TGCGCCAGCAGCCAAGTCCACGGAGAAGACTACGAGCAGTACTTC CASSQVHGEDYEQYF
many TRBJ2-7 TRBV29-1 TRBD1 TGCAGCGTTGAACAGGGGGACGCCTACGAGCAGTACTTC CSVEQGDAYEQYF
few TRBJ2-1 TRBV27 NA TGTGCCAGCAGTTTTGGGGGCAACTCCTACAATGAGCAGTTCTTC CASSFGGNSYNEQFF
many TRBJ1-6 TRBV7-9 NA TGTGCCAGCAGCTTAGAGAATTCACCCCTCCACTTT CASSLENSPLHF
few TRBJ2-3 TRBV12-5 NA TGTGCTAGTGGTTTGGCAGGGAGGAGCACAGATACGCAGTATTTT CASGLAGRSTDTQYF
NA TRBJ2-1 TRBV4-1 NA TGCGCCAGCAGCCAAGCTGCGGCGAGCTCCTACAATGAGCAGTTCTTC CASSQAAASSYNEQFF
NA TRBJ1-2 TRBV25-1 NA TGTGCCATTGACACACCTAACGGCTACACCTTC CAIDTPNGYTF
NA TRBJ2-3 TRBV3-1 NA TGTGCCAGCAGTCCTAGCGACCGGGCAGATACGCAGTATTTT CASSPSDRADTQYF
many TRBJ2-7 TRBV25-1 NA TGTGCCAGCAGGGGGGGTAGGAGCTCCTACGAGCAGTACTTC CASRGGRSSYEQYF
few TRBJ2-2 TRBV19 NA TGTGCCAGTGAGGTCCGGGCCGGGGAGCTGTTTTTT CASEVRAGELFF
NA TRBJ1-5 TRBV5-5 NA TGTGCCAGCAGCTTCAAACCTGATGCGGCCCTCCCCGGGGATCAGCCCCAGCATTTT CASSFKPDAALPGDQPQHF
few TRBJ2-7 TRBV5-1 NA TGCGCCAGCAGCTTGAGAGCCTACGAGCAGTACTTC CASSLRAYEQYF
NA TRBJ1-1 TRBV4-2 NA TGTGCCAGCAGCCAAGAAGGAATGAACACTGAAGCTTTCTTT CASSQEGMNTEAFF
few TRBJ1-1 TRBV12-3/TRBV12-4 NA TGTGCCAGCGTGATGAACACTGAAGCTTTCTTT CASVMNTEAFF
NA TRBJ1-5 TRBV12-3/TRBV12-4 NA TGTGCCAGCAGTTTACTCCCCACCCAGCCCCAGCATTTT CASSLLPTQPQHF
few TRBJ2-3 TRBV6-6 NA TGTGCCAGCAGTTACGAGGGACAACCAACACGTCAGGGGCAGTATTTT CASSYEGQPTRQGQYF
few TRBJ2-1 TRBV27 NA TGTGCCAGCAGTCCCCCATCTTATTCTGAGCAGTTCTTC CASSPPSYSEQFF
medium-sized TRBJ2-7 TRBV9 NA TGTGCCAGCAGCTTAGCCGGGGATGACTACGAGCAGTACTTC CASSLAGDDYEQYF
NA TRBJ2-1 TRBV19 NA TGTGCCAGTAGTCCCCAGGGGCCGGGTTACAATGAGCAGTTCTTC CASSPQGPGYNEQFF
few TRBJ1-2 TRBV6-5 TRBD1 TGTGCCAGCAGTTACAGACAGGGGCAAGGCTACACCTTC CASSYRQGQGYTF
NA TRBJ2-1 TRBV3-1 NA TGTGCCAGCAGGGGTTTAGGGGCGGGTTACAATGAGCAGTTCTTC CASRGLGAGYNEQFF
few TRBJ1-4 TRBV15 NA TGTGCCACCAGCAGGGACCCCCAGGTACAGAAGGAACTGTTTTTT CATSRDPQVQKELFF
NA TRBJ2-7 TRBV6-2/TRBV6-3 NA TGTGCCAGCAGTTCCGGCCCCAAAGGGCTCGAGCAGTACTTC CASSSGPKGLEQYF
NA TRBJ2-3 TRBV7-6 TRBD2 TGTGCCAGCAGCTTACGTGGCCGACTAGCGGGGGGTCCCACAGATACGCAGTATTTT CASSLRGRLAGGPTDTQYF
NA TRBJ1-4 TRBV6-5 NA TGTGCCAGCAGGGACAGCTTTGCAACTAATGAAAAACTGTTTTTT CASRDSFATNEKLFF
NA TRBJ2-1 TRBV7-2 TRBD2 TGTGCCAGCAGCTTAGAGCTAGCGGGGAATTGGGATGAGCAGTTCTTC CASSLELAGNWDEQFF
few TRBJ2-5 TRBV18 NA TGTGCCAGCTCACAATTTCTCAGGGATTTGAGAGAGACCCAGTACTTC CASSQFLRDLRETQYF
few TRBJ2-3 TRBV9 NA TGTGCCAGCAGCGGATCACGACAGCGCACAGATACGCAGTATTTT CASSGSRQRTDTQYF
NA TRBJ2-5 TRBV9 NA TGTGCCAGCAGCGTAGGGGATGAGACCCAGTACTTC CASSVGDETQYF
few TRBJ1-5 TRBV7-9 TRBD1 TGTGCCAGCAGCTCGACAGGGGAGCAGCCCCAGCATTTT CASSSTGEQPQHF
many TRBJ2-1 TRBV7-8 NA TGTGCCAGCAGCCCCGGGCTGGGCAATGAGCAGTTCTTC CASSPGLGNEQFF
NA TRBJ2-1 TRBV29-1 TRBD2 TGCAGCGTTGAGACTAGCCGGTATGAGCAGTTCTTC CSVETSRYEQFF
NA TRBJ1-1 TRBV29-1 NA TGCAGCGTTGATGGGGGGAGCACTGAAGCTTTCTTT CSVDGGSTEAFF
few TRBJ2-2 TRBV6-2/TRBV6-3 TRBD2 TGTGCCAGCACCCCCACACTAGCGGGTACCGGGGAGCTGTTTTTT CASTPTLAGTGELFF
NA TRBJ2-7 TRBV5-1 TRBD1 TGCGCCAGCAGCCACCCCGGGACAGGCGCCTACGAGCAGTACTTC CASSHPGTGAYEQYF
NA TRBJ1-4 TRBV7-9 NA TGTGCCAGCAGCTCGGCAGGACCCTCCACTGAAAAACTGTTTTTT CASSSAGPSTEKLFF
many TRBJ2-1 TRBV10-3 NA TGTGCCATCAGTGAGTTGGGGAGCTCCTACAATGAGCAGTTCTTC CAISELGSSYNEQFF
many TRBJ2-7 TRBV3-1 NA TGTGCCAGCAGCCAAGCCGGTCCTGCTAGCTCCGCCTACGAGCAGTACTTC CASSQAGPASSAYEQYF
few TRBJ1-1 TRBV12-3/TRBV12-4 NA TGTGCCAGCAGCTACGAGGACACTGAAGCTTTCTTT CASSYEDTEAFF
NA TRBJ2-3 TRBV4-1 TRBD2 TGCGCCAGCAGCCCTTGGAGCGGGGAAAGCACAGATACGCAGTATTTT CASSPWSGESTDTQYF
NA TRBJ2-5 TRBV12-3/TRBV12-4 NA TGTGCCAGCAGTTTAAGCCAAGAGACCCAGTACTTC CASSLSQETQYF